This TCR beta chain was sequenced during a study of T-cell memory formation after mild COVID-19. Using constant-segment primers, 5'RACE produced TCR alpha and TCR beta cDNA libraries carrying sample barcodes and UMIs. MiXCR, applied by TCRdb to the 5' RACE reads, yields one record per CDR3 protein. The sample carries 400,000 or so distinct CDR3 sequences, around 19% recorded once. Whole-study findings and limits: CM and EM subsets held most contracting CD4+ clones; EMRA held CD8+ ones.

Germline loops: CDR1 SGHRS, CDR2 YFSETQ. With 4 bases removed from V and 2 bases from J, the gap between germline ends came to 17 bases. The CDR3 covers 16 residues. A note on this clonotype: As yet, its antigen is unknown.

The source of this sequence is an adult woman who had mild COVID-19 (a few samples of this study predate the infection). Cell type and time point are not known. Sequencing input: PBMCs or a T cell subset sorted from them (not recorded which). The J gene is TRBJ2-3, the V gene TRBV5-1; D perhaps matches TRBD2 (5 bases). CDR3 sequence reads: CASSPAGDGITDTQYF. The CDR3 DNA sequence: TGCGCCAGCAGCCCGGCCGGGGATGGCATCACAGATACGCAGTATTTT. Supplemented by reference TRBV5-1 and TRBJ2-3, the full variable domain reads KAGVTQTPRYLIKTRGQQVTLSCSPISGHRSVSWYQQTPGQGLQFLFEYFSETQRNKGNFPGRFSGRQFSNSRSEMNVSTLELGDSALYLCASSPAGDGITDTQYFGPGTRLTVL.